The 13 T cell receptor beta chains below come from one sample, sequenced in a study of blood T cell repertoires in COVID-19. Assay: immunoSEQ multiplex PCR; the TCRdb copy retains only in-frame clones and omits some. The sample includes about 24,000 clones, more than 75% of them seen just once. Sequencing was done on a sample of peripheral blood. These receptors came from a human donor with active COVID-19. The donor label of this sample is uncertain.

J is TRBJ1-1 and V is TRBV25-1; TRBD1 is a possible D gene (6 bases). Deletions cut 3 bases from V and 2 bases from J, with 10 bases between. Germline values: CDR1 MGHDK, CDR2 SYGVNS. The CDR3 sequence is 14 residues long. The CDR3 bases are TGTGCCAGCAGTGACCCCAGGGGAAACACTGAAGCTTTCTTT. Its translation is CASSDPRGNTEAFF.

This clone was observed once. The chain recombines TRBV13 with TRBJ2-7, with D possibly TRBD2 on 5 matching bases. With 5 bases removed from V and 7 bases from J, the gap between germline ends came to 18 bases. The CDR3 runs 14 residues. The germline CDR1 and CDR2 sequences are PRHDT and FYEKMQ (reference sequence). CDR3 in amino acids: CASSPSSGFGEQYF. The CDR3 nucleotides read TGTGCCAGCAGCCCCTCCTCGGGGTTTGGAGAGCAGTACTTC. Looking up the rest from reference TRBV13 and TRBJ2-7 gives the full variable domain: AAGVIQSPRHLIKEKRETATLKCYPIPRHDTVYWYQQGPGQDPQFLISFYEKMQSDKGSIPDRFSAQQFSDYHSELNMSSLELGDSALYFCASSPSSGFGEQYFGPGTRLTVT.

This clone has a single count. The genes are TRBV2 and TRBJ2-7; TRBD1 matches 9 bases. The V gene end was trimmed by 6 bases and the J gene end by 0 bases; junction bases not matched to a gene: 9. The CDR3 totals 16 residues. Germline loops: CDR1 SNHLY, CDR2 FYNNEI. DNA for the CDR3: TGTGCCAGCAGGCGAAGACCGGGACAGGGCTCCTACGAGCAGTACTTC. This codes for CASRRRPGQGSYEQYF.

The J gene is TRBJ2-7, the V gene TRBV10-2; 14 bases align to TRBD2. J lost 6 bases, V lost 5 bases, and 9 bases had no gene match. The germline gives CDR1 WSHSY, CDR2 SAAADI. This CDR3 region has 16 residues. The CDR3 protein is CASSRLAGGPLGEQYF. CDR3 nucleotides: TGCGCCAGCAGTCGACTAGCGGGGGGGCCTCTTGGCGAGCAGTACTTC.

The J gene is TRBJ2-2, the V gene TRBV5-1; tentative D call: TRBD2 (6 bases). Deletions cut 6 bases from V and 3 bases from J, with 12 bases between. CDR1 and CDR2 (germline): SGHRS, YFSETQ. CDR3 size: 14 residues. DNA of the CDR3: TGCGCCAGCAACGGGAGACCTGACACCGGGGAGCTGTTTTTT. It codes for CASNGRPDTGELFF.

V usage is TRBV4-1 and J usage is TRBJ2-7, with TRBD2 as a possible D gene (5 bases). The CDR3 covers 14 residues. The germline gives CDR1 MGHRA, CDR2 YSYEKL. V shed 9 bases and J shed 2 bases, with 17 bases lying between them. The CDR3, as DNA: TGCGCCAGTGCCCCGCTGAGGGATACCTACGAGCAGTACTTC. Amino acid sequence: CASAPLRDTYEQYF.

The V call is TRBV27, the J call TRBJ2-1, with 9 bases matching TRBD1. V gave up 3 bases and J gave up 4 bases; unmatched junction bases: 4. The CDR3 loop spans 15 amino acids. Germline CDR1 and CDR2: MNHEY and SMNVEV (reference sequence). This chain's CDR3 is CASSLTGGLYNEQFF. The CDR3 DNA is TGTGCCAGCAGTTTGACAGGGGGGCTTTACAATGAGCAGTTCTTC.

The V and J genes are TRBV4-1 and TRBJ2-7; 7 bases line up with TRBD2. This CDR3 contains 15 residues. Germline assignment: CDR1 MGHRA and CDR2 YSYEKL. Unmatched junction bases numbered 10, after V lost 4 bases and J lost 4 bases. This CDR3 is CASSPRLARDYEQYF. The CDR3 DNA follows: TGCGCCAGCAGCCCGAGACTAGCCCGGGATTACGAGCAGTACTTC.

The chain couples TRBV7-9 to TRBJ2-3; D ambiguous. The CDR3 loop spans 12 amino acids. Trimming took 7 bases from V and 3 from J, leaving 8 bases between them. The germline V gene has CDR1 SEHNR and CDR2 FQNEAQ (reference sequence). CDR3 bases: TGTGCCAGCACCCCGGGTACAGATACGCAGTATTTT. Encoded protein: CASTPGTDTQYF.

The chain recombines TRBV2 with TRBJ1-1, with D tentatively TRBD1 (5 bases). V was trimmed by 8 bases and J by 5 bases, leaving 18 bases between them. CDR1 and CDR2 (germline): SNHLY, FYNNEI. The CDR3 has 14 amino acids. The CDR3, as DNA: TGTGCCAGCCGGGCCGGGGGAACCGTGACTGAAGCTTTCTTT. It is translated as CASRAGGTVTEAFF.

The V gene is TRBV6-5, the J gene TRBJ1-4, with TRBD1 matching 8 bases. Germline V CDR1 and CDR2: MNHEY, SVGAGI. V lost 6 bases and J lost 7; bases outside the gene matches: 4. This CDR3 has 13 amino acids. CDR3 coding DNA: TGTGCCAGCAGAACAGGGGGGGGTGAAAAACTGTTTTTT. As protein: CASRTGGGEKLFF.

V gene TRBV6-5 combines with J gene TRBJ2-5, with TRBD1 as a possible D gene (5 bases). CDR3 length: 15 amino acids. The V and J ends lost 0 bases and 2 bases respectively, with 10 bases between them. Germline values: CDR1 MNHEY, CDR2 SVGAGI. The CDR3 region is CASSYSGQGQETQYF. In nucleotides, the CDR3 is TGTGCCAGCAGTTACTCGGGTCAGGGACAAGAGACCCAGTACTTC.

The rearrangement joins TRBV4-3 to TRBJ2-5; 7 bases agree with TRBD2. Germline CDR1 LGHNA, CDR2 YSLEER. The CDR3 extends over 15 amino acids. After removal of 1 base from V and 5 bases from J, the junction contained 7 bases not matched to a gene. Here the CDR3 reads CASSQVYAGDETQYF. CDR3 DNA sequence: TGCGCCAGCAGCCAAGTTTACGCGGGAGATGAGACCCAGTACTTC.